These T cell receptor beta chains were read from a single sample in a study of shared clonotypes between healthy human individuals. Sequenced by immunoSEQ multiplex PCR; TCRdb stores in-frame clones only, minus some. Here the sample spans a few million clones, more than 80% being singletons. Source material: naive CD4+ T cells sorted from blood. These receptors came from a man between 18 and 35 years old in good health. CDR3s include the opening cysteine and the closing phenylalanine or tryptophan. D genes are given only for firm matches. Rows may omit the clone size; those that give it use once, few, many or a size class.

TRBJ1-1	NA	NA	TRBV6-5	TGTGCCAGCAGTGGGGGGGTCAGAGGGAACACTGAAGCTTTCTTT	CASSGGVRGNTEAFF
TRBJ2-1	TRBD2	NA	TRBV7-2	TGTGCCAGCAGCCTAGGGACTAGCGGGGAGCAGTTCTTC	CASSLGTSGEQFF
TRBJ2-1	TRBD2	once	TRBV30	TGTGCCTGGAAAAACGGGGGGGCAACCTACAATGAGCAGTTCTTC	CAWKNGGATYNEQFF
TRBJ1-5	NA	few	TRBV18	TGTGCCAGCTCACCCATCCCCAGCAATCAGCCCCAGCATTTT	CASSPIPSNQPQHF
TRBJ2-3	NA	once	TRBV11-3	TGTGCCAGCAGCTTAGGTGACCGGGGGCCGACAGATACGCAGTATTTT	CASSLGDRGPTDTQYF
TRBJ2-5	NA	NA	TRBV5-4	TGTGCCAGCAGCTTTGTAGGGGCTCAAGAGACCCAGTACTTC	CASSFVGAQETQYF
TRBJ2-2	TRBD2	once	TRBV4-1	TGCGCCAGCAGCCGAAGCACATCAGGCTGGGGGGGAAACACCGGGGAGCTGTTTTTT	CASSRSTSGWGGNTGELFF
TRBJ2-1	NA	NA	TRBV10-3	TGTGCCATCAGGACGGGGACTTCCCCTGGCGATGAGCAGTTCTTC	CAIRTGTSPGDEQFF
TRBJ2-7	TRBD1	NA	TRBV28	TGTGCCAGCAGTTTACCCGGACAGGGGGCCTACGAGCAGTACTTC	CASSLPGQGAYEQYF
TRBJ2-5	TRBD2	NA	TRBV11-2	TGTGCCAGCAGCCTAGAAGCGGGAGGGAGGGAGACCCAGTACTTC	CASSLEAGGRETQYF
TRBJ2-1	TRBD2	NA	TRBV9	TGTGCCAGCAGCCCCCGATCCGGGAGGAGCTCCTACAATGAGCAGTTCTTC	CASSPRSGRSSYNEQFF
TRBJ2-7	TRBD2	NA	TRBV30	TGTGCCTGGAGTCCCGGACTAGCGGGTTACGAGCAGTACTTC	CAWSPGLAGYEQYF
TRBJ2-1	NA	NA	TRBV6-4	TGTGCCAGCAGTTTGGACGGATTCGAGCAGTTCTTC	CASSLDGFEQFF
TRBJ1-2	NA	NA	TRBV28	TGTGCCAGCAGTTCCACCCCAACGGCTAACTATGGCTACACCTTC	CASSSTPTANYGYTF
TRBJ2-5	NA	NA	TRBV25-1	TGTGCCAGCAGTGATCAGGGCGGTGAGACCCAGTACTTC	CASSDQGGETQYF
TRBJ1-5	NA	NA	TRBV5-1	TGCGCCAGCAGCTTGGCCCCAGCAGGGAACCAGCCCCAGCATTTT	CASSLAPAGNQPQHF
TRBJ1-1	NA	NA	TRBV29-1	TGCAGCGTCGGCGGCGGGGGGAACACTGAAGCTTTCTTT	CSVGGGGNTEAFF
TRBJ2-5	TRBD2	NA	TRBV11-3	TGTGCCAGCAGTGCCGGGACTAGCAACCACCTAGGAGAGACCCAGTACTTC	CASSAGTSNHLGETQYF
TRBJ2-1	TRBD1	NA	TRBV5-4	TGTGCCAGCAGCGTACCCGGGACAGACCACAATGAGCAGTTCTTC	CASSVPGTDHNEQFF
TRBJ2-5	NA	NA	TRBV2	TGTGCCAGCAGAGGTCAAGAGACCCAGTACTTC	CASRGQETQYF
TRBJ2-3	NA	NA	TRBV5-4	TGTGCCAGCAGCTTGGGGGGGTCCATTACAGATACGCAGTATTTT	CASSLGGSITDTQYF
TRBJ2-5	TRBD2	NA	TRBV11-2	TGTGCCAGCAGCTCCGGAGGCCTAGCGGGAGGTCTGGAGACCCAGTACTTC	CASSSGGLAGGLETQYF
TRBJ2-7	NA	NA	TRBV7-2	TGTGCCAGCAGCCAACCCGGGGGTTTCTACGAGCAGTACTTC	CASSQPGGFYEQYF
TRBJ2-2	TRBD2	NA	TRBV7-2	TGTGCCAGCAGCTTGAGCGGGAGGAACACCGGGGAGCTGTTTTTT	CASSLSGRNTGELFF
TRBJ2-3	TRBD1	few	TRBV2	TGTGCCAGACACAGGGGAGCGGATACGCAGTATTTT	CARHRGADTQYF
TRBJ2-1	TRBD2	NA	TRBV6-5	TGTGCCAGCAGGGGGGGACTAGCAGGGAATGAGCAGTTCTTC	CASRGGLAGNEQFF
TRBJ1-5	TRBD1	once	TRBV7-9	TGTGCCAGCAGCTTATCAGGGGGAGGTAGCAATCAGCCCCAGCATTTT	CASSLSGGGSNQPQHF
TRBJ2-7	NA	NA	TRBV11-2	TGTGCCAGCAGCTCCAACCATGGCGCCTACGAGCAGTACTTC	CASSSNHGAYEQYF
TRBJ1-2	TRBD1	NA	TRBV27	TGTGCCAGCAGTTTCACGGGAGGGGGCGGCTACACCTTC	CASSFTGGGGYTF
TRBJ2-7	NA	NA	TRBV29-1	TGCAGCGTCGCTGACACCTACGAGCAGTACTTC	CSVADTYEQYF
TRBJ2-2	NA	NA	TRBV30	TGTGCCTGGAGTATCGGTTCGAACACCGGGGAGCTGTTTTTT	CAWSIGSNTGELFF
TRBJ1-2	NA	once	TRBV6-5	TGTGCCAGCAGTACCCCAGCGTATGGCTACACCTTC	CASSTPAYGYTF
TRBJ2-7	NA	NA	TRBV6-5	TGTGCCAGCAGTAAGCAACAGGTTGGCTACGAGCAGTACTTC	CASSKQQVGYEQYF
TRBJ2-7	NA	NA	TRBV7-2	TGTGCCAGCATGGGGGGGGCCTCCTACGAGCAGTACTTC	CASMGGASYEQYF
TRBJ2-1	NA	NA	TRBV5-1	TGCGCCAGCAGCTCCACAGGGGCACCCGGAGCGGGACCGAGGAATGAGCAGTTCTTC	CASSSTGAPGAGPRNEQFF
TRBJ1-2	NA	NA	TRBV4-1	TGCGCCAGCAGCCAGGCAAACAGGGAAGGTGGCTACACCTTC	CASSQANREGGYTF
TRBJ2-7	NA	NA	TRBV18	TGTGCCAGCTCACCAAGACAGGGAGGCTCCTACGAGCAGTACTTC	CASSPRQGGSYEQYF
TRBJ1-2	NA	NA	TRBV6-5	TGTGCCAGCAGTAGGCACAAGAACTATGGCTACACCTTC	CASSRHKNYGYTF
TRBJ1-5	NA	once	TRBV4-2	TGTGCCAGCAGCCAAGAGGGGTGGGATCAGCCCCAGCATTTT	CASSQEGWDQPQHF
TRBJ2-7	TRBD2	once	TRBV11-3	TGTGCCAGCAGCTTAGATGCCATATCGATCGGGACTAGCGGGTGGAGGCAGTACTTC	CASSLDAISIGTSGWRQYF
TRBJ2-5	NA	NA	TRBV7-2	TGTGCCAGCAGCTTAGGCTCCCTGGAGACCCAGTACTTC	CASSLGSLETQYF
TRBJ1-6	NA	NA	TRBV6-6	TGTGCCAGCGGTCAGTTAAATTCACCCCTCCACTTT	CASGQLNSPLHF
TRBJ1-2	NA	few	TRBV25-1	TGTGCCAGCAGTAATCCTAACTATGGCTACACCTTC	CASSNPNYGYTF
TRBJ2-3	NA	NA	TRBV5-1	TGCGCCAGCACCCCCGAGTATAGCAGGGGCACAGATACGCAGTATTTT	CASTPEYSRGTDTQYF
TRBJ1-5	NA	NA	TRBV11-2	TGTGCCAGCAGCTTAGGGGCCCCAGGCAATCAGCCCCAGCATTTT	CASSLGAPGNQPQHF
TRBJ1-1	NA	NA	TRBV18	TGTGCCAGCTCACCACCGAATACTGGGGCCAACACTGAAGCTTTCTTT	CASSPPNTGANTEAFF
TRBJ2-7	NA	NA	TRBV19	TGTGCCAGTAGTATTGGATACGAGCAGTACTTC	CASSIGYEQYF
TRBJ2-5	TRBD2	NA	TRBV5-4	TGTGCCAGCAGCCAGCGGGAGGGGGGAGAGACCCAGTACTTC	CASSQREGGETQYF
TRBJ1-1	NA	few	TRBV12-5	TGTGCTAGTGGTTTGAAGGAGCACACTGAAGCTTTCTTT	CASGLKEHTEAFF
TRBJ2-5	NA	NA	TRBV5-1	TGCGCCAGCAGCCCCTTCCCGCGGGGCCTGGACAGCGCTCAGGAGACCCAGTACTTC	CASSPFPRGLDSAQETQYF
TRBJ1-3	NA	once	TRBV10-3	TGTGCCATCAGTGAGTCTGCATTTGGTTTAACTGGAAACACCATATATTTT	CAISESAFGLTGNTIYF
TRBJ1-2	NA	NA	TRBV6-1	TGTGCCAGCGAAGGAGGCAGGCTCGGGCACTATGGCTACACCTTC	CASEGGRLGHYGYTF
TRBJ2-1	TRBD2	NA	TRBV7-8	TGTGCCAGCAGCCCAGGAGCGGGAGGATTGAATGAGCAGTTCTTC	CASSPGAGGLNEQFF
TRBJ2-7	TRBD1	NA	TRBV19	TGTGCCAGTAGTGGTCCCGGGACAGCTTACGAGCAGTACTTC	CASSGPGTAYEQYF
TRBJ1-3	TRBD1	NA	TRBV5-5	TGTGCCAGCAGCTTGGGATTGATTCAGGGGGTGAGCTCTGGAAACACCATATATTTT	CASSLGLIQGVSSGNTIYF
TRBJ2-1	TRBD1	NA	TRBV7-9	TGTGCCAGCAGCTACGGACAGGGGGACTACAATGAGCAGTTCTTC	CASSYGQGDYNEQFF
TRBJ2-2	NA	few	TRBV7-3	TGTGCCAGCAGCTTCCAGGAGGCGACCGGGGAGCTGTTTTTT	CASSFQEATGELFF